The source of this T cell receptor (beta chain) is a study of early T cells in non-severe SARS-CoV-2 infection (dated by TCRdb to about 2021). Study-wide context: Because TCR sequencing was done on bulk RNA from unsorted whole blood, the alpha and beta chains could not be paired.

The investigation overall reported the following: Matching against VDJdb was skewed toward anti-spike CD8 responses, likely underestimated virus-specific expansions, and missed private and CD4 specificities.

Library preparation was by 5' RACE. Sequencing instrument: NextSeq 500. Unique molecular identifiers were attached to individual cDNA molecules in the TCR library protocol so that sequencing error and PCR bias could be corrected. TCR alpha and beta chains were both sequenced, and the abundances of alpha and beta sequences in each sample were closely correlated with each other. The paper's processing steps were these. Decombinator V4 was used to annotate the V gene, J gene and CDR3 of the TCR sequences. TCRs were defined as expanded if a significant change between any two time points was detected under a Poisson model with p below 0.0001. Abundances of TCRs were expressed as counts per million after normalisation to the total number of TCRs sequenced in each sample. TRAV1-2 paired with TRAJ12, TRAJ20 or TRAJ33 defined MAIT TCRs, while TRAV10 paired with TRAJ18 defined iNKT TCRs. VDJdb, accessed 1 November 2021, was searched for CMV, EBV and SARS-CoV-2 annotated TCRs, excluding TCRs annotated for multiple antigens. TCRdb applied fastp at Q25 and MiXCR to the public reads, then kept only in-frame beta chains. CDR3 protein sequences are deduplicated, and each keeps its most common genes and DNA. These V and J calls originate from TCRdb's pipeline instead of the authors' own analysis. Recorded for this sample are tens of thousands of distinct CDR3 sequences; approximately 10% of them occurred a single time. The ten largest clones represent 4% to 4.5% of the sample.

This clonotype was counted at least ten times. No cognate antigen has been identified for it. No base quality values were provided; no much bigger clone lies one nucleotide off. The CDR1 and CDR2 encoded by the germline V gene are MNHEY and SVGAGI. The germline ends are 12 bases apart after V is trimmed by 3 bases and J by 4 bases. The CDR3 sequence holds 14 residues, the cysteine and phenylalanine included. Just the 42-base CDR3 DNA is kept, in frame starting at base 1. Set within a cohort of healthcare workers in London, UK, this nested case-control study involved weekly PCR testing of nasopharyngeal swabs along with blood sampling. Between 23 and 31 March 2020, the week of the UK lockdown, healthcare workers were enrolled and then followed up weekly for as long as 16 weeks.

Recombination connected TRBV6-5 to TRBJ1-1; no D gene can be assigned with confidence. Source material: whole blood. This TCR came from an adult who was a healthcare worker with PCR-confirmed SARS-CoV-2 infection or an uninfected control (not recorded which). The bases are TGTGCCAGCAGTTATAGGAGGAGACCCACTGAAGCTTTCTTT. This gives the protein CASSYRRRPTEAFF.